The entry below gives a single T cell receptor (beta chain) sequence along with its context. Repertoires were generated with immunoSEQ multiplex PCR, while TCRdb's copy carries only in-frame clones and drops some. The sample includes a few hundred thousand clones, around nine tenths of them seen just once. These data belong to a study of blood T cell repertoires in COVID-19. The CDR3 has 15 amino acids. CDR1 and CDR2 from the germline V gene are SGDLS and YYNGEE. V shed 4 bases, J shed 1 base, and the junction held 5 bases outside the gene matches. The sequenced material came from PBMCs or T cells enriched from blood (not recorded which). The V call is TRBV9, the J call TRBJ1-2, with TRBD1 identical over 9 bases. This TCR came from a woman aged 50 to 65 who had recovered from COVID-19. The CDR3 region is CASSPRTGDNYGYTF. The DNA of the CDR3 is TGTGCCAGCAGCCCACGGACAGGGGATAACTATGGCTACACCTTC.